The text below deals with one TCR beta chain. The target antigen is unknown. The time point: patch test 2, 6 weeks after DPC sensitization. Treatment denoted: therapeutic diphenylcyclopropenone sensitization with weekly scalp DPC. Unfractionated whole blood was the source from which total RNA was extracted. This record belongs to a study of human T cells and chemical hapten exposure. Overall study context: The sensitizing agent was 2% DPC, placed on about 2 cm by about 2 cm of upper inner arm skin. Minor pooled library volume differences mainly drove per-sample TCR yield variation.

One entry per CDR3 protein, called by TCRdb with MiXCR from the RACE reads. The repertoire holds under 100,000 distinct CDR3 sequences, with roughly an eighth as singletons. Study results and caveats: The number of TCRs above 1 in 1000 frequency did not change after DPC sensitization.

The receptor comes from a woman in her forties with alopecia areata. Some clones in this sample may be carry-over from other donors' samples. The source material was whole blood, sampled in connection with sensitization to the hapten diphenylcyclopropenone (DPC).

The CDR3 DNA reads TGTGCCAGTAGTCGTCGACTAGCGGGGCTAACCTACGAGCAGTACTTC. It translates to CASSRRLAGLTYEQYF. V and J are TRBV19 and TRBJ2-7, with TRBD2 matching over 11 bases. Germline CDR1 LNHDA, CDR2 SQIVND (reference sequence). This CDR3 comprises 16 residues. The V and J ends lost 5 bases and 2 bases, in that order; junction bases with no gene match: 8.